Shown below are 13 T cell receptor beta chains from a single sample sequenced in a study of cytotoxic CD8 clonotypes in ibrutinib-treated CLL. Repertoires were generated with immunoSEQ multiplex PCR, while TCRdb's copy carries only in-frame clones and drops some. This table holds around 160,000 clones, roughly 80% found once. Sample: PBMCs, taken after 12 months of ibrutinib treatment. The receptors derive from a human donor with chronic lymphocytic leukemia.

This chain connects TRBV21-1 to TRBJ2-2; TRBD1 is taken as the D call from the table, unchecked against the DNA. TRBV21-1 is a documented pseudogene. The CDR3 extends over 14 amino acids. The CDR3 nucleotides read TGTGCCAGCACCTTGGACAGGAACACCGGGGAGCTGTTTTTT. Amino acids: CASTLDRNTGELFF.

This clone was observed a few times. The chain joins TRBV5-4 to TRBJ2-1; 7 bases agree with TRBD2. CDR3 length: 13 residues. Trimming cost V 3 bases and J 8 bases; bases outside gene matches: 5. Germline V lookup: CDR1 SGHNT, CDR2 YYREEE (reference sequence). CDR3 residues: CASSSAGLDEQFF. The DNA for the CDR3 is TGTGCCAGCAGCTCCGCCGGACTAGATGAGCAGTTCTTC.

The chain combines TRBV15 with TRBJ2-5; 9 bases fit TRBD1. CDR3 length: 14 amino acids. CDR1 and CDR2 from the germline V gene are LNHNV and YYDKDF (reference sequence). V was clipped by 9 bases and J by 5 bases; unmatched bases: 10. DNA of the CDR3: TGTGCCACGAAGGAACAGGGGGCTGGTGAGACCCAGTACTTC. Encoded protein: CATKEQGAGETQYF.

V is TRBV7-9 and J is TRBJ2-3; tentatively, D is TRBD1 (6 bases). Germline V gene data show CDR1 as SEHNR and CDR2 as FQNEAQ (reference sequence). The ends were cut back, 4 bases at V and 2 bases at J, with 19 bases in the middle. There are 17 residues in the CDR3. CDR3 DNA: TGTGCCAGCAGCTCACGGGACACACAAGGGGCCACAGATACGCAGTATTTT. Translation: CASSSRDTQGATDTQYF.

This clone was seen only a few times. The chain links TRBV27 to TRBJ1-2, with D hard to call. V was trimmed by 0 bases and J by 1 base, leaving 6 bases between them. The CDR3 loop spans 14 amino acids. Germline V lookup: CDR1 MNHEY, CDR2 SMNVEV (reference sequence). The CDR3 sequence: CASSLSFSNYGYTF. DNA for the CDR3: TGTGCCAGCAGTTTATCGTTCAGTAACTATGGCTACACCTTC.

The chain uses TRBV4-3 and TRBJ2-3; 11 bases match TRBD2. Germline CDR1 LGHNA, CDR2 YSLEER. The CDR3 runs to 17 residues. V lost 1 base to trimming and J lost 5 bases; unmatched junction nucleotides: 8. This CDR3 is CASSQGSTSGVRDTQYF. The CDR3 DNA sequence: TGCGCCAGCAGCCAAGGGTCGACTAGCGGGGTCCGAGATACGCAGTATTTT.

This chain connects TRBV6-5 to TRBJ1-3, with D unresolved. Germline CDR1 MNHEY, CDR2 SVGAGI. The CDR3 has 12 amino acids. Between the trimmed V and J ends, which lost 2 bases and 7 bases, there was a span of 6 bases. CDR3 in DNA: TGTGCCAGCAGTTACGAGCGGAACACCATATATTTT. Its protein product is CASSYERNTIYF.

Here the CDR3 reads CASSSDSIQGFNEQFF. Here the CDR3 DNA reads TGTGCCAGCAGCTCCGATAGTATACAGGGGTTCAATGAGCAGTTCTTC. J is TRBJ2-1 and V is TRBV21-1; TRBD1 is the table's D call, not checked against the DNA. TRBV21-1 is marked as a pseudogene. This CDR3 has 16 amino acids.

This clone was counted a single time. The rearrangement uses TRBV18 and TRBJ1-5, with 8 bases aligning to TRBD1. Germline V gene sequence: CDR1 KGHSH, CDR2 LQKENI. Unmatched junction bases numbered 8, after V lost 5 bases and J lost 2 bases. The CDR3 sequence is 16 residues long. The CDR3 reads CASSSQGAGGNQPQHF. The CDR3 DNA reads TGTGCCAGCTCAAGTCAGGGGGCCGGGGGCAATCAGCCCCAGCATTTT.

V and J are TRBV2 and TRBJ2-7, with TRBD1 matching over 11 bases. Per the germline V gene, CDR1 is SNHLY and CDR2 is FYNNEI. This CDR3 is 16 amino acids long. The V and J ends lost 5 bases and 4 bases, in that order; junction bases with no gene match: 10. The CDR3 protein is CASSRTGTGGPYEQYF. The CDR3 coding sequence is TGTGCCAGCAGTCGAACCGGGACAGGGGGTCCTTACGAGCAGTACTTC.

The CDR3 reads CASSVNAGRGGSYEQYF. Written as DNA, the CDR3 is TGTGCCAGCAGCGTAAACGCCGGGCGCGGGGGGTCCTACGAGCAGTACTTC. The V gene is TRBV9, the J gene TRBJ2-7; 8 nucleotides align to TRBD2. This CDR3 is built from 17 residues. With 1 base clipped from V and 1 base from J, the junction kept 10 bases outside the gene matches. The germline CDR1 and CDR2 sequences are SGDLS and YYNGEE.

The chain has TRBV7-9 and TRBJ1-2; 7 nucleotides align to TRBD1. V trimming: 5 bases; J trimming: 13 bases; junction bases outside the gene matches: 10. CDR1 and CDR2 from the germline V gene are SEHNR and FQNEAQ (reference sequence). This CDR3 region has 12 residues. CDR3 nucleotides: TGTGCCAGCAGCGCAGGGGGGGCGCGAAGCACCTTC. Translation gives CASSAGGARSTF.

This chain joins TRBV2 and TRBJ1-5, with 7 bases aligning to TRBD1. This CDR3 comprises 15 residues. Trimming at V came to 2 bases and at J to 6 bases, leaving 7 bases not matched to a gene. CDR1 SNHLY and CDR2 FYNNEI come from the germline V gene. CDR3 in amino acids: CASSESQGIGQPQHF. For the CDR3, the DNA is TGTGCCAGCAGTGAATCACAGGGGATAGGTCAGCCCCAGCATTTT.